This TCR beta chain was documented in a study of blood T cell repertoires in COVID-19. Across the study: PBMCs, B-cell-depleted T cells, or T cells provided the cDNA or gDNA that made up the material.

In the original analysis: The authors estimated nucleated cell counts from reference gene primer amplification. Sequencing used immunoSEQ multiplex PCR; TCRdb keeps in-frame clones, though not all of them. V, J and clone size reflect that table, while D and trimming were determined from the DNA. The table records some 46,000 clones, 85% of them present only once. Sequences were obtained from peripheral blood. The sequence was obtained from a man aged 60 to 69 with acute or convalescent COVID-19.

CDR3 amino acids: CSVPSRLSSYNEQFF. The CDR3 nucleotides are TGCAGCGTTCCTAGCAGGTTAAGCTCCTACAATGAGCAGTTCTTC. The genes are TRBV29-1 and TRBJ2-1; a weak D match, TRBD2 (5 bases). The CDR3 length is 15 residues. The germline V and J ends were trimmed by 5 bases and 0 bases, with 14 bases remaining between them. CDR1 SQVTM and CDR2 ANQGSEA come from the germline V gene.